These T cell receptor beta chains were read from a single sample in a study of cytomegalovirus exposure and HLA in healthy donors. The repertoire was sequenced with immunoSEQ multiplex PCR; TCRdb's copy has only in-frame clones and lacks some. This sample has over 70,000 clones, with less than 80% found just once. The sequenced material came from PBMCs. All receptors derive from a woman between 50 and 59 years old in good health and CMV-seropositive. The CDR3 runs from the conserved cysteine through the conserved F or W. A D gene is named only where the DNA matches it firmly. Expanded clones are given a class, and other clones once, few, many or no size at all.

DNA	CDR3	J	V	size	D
TGTGCCAGCAGACCGCAGGGGGACAATCAGCCCCAGCATTTT	CASRPQGDNQPQHF	TRBJ1-5	TRBV6-6	-	TRBD1
TGTGCCTGGACGGTCGGACGACCGACAGCTAACTATGGCTACACCTTC	CAWTVGRPTANYGYTF	TRBJ1-2	TRBV30	-	-
TGTGCCAGCAGATCCACAGGGGGGACTGAAGCTTTCTTT	CASRSTGGTEAFF	TRBJ1-1	TRBV7-9	-	TRBD1
TGTGCCAGCAGGGCCGGCGGATACCAAGAGACCCAGTACTTC	CASRAGGYQETQYF	TRBJ2-5	TRBV7-2	-	-
TGTGCCAGCAGCGGACGGGGGGCCGGCGAGCAGTACTTC	CASSGRGAGEQYF	TRBJ2-7	TRBV9	-	-
TGTGCCAGCAGGGCTGGACAGGGGGGGCGTTCACCCCTCCACTTT	CASRAGQGGRSPLHF	TRBJ1-6	TRBV27	-	TRBD1
TGTGCCAGCAGCAAAGGCCAGGGGGCTTGCTACGAGCAGTACTTC	CASSKGQGACYEQYF	TRBJ2-7	TRBV21-1	few	-
TGTGCCAGCAGCTTGACACACCTAGCCAAAAACATTCAGTACTTC	CASSLTHLAKNIQYF	TRBJ2-4	TRBV28	-	-
TGTGCCAGCAGCTTCAGGGGGGATACCGGGGAGCTGTTTTTT	CASSFRGDTGELFF	TRBJ2-2	TRBV7-3	-	-
TGTGCCTGGAATGTAAGGTCAGGGTTCGGTGAAAAACTGTTTTTT	CAWNVRSGFGEKLFF	TRBJ1-4	TRBV30	-	-
TGCGCCAGCACTACAACAGGGGGCGTGAATTCACCCCTCCACTTT	CASTTTGGVNSPLHF	TRBJ1-6	TRBV10-2	many	TRBD1
TGTGCCAGCACCAAGGGGACTAGATACAATGAGCAGTTCTTC	CASTKGTRYNEQFF	TRBJ2-1	TRBV6-5	few	TRBD2
TGTGCCAGCAGTGCTTCGGGACAGGGTTCCATGAACACTGAAGCTTTCTTT	CASSASGQGSMNTEAFF	TRBJ1-1	TRBV2	few	TRBD1
TGTGCCAGCAGTTACAGGGCAGGGGGCGCGGGATATGGCTACACCTTC	CASSYRAGGAGYGYTF	TRBJ1-2	TRBV6-5	few	TRBD1
TGTGCCAGCAGCTTCGGGACAGGACAAGAGACCCAGTACTTC	CASSFGTGQETQYF	TRBJ2-5	TRBV7-2	few	TRBD1
TGTGCCAGCAGCGGGGACGGGAGAGAGGACACTGAAGCTTTCTTT	CASSGDGREDTEAFF	TRBJ1-1	TRBV9	-	-
TGCGCCAGCAGCCAAACCTGGGAGGCGTATAAGAACACTGAAGCTTTCTTT	CASSQTWEAYKNTEAFF	TRBJ1-1	TRBV4-3	-	-
TGTGCCAGCAGCCCATCCCGGGGGGTGGATTACACAGATACGCAGTATTTT	CASSPSRGVDYTDTQYF	TRBJ2-3	TRBV7-9	-	TRBD2
TGTGCCAGCAGTTCTTTCCTCGGCAGGGTTTACGAGCAGTACTTC	CASSSFLGRVYEQYF	TRBJ2-7	TRBV6-1	few	-
TGTGCCAGCAGCTCAACCTTGAGCTCCTACGAGCAGTACTTC	CASSSTLSSYEQYF	TRBJ2-7	TRBV7-6	-	-
TGCGCCAGCAGCCAAGATATGGGCAATACAGATACGCAGTATTTT	CASSQDMGNTDTQYF	TRBJ2-3	TRBV4-3	-	-
TGTGCAAGTCGCTTAGGGGATATTCCTGGGGCGGGGGGACCCTACGAGCAGTACTTC	CASRLGDIPGAGGPYEQYF	TRBJ2-7	TRBV12-2	-	-
TGTGCCAGCTCACCTTACATCCCCCGGGGGGAACTGTTTTTT	CASSPYIPRGELFF	TRBJ1-4	TRBV18	many	-
TGTGCCAGCAGCCAATTTAGTCCGGGGGCAACTAATGAAAAACTGTTTTTT	CASSQFSPGATNEKLFF	TRBJ1-4	TRBV16	-	-
TGCAGCGTTGAGGAACAGGCCGACAATGAGCAGTTCTTC	CSVEEQADNEQFF	TRBJ2-1	TRBV29-1	-	-
TGTGCCAGCAGCTTAGATAGGCTAGCGGAGAACACCGGGGAGCTGTTTTTT	CASSLDRLAENTGELFF	TRBJ2-2	TRBV11-2	-	TRBD2
TGTGCCAGCACCTTAGGTAACAGCCTCTATGGCTACACCTTC	CASTLGNSLYGYTF	TRBJ1-2	TRBV28	few	-
TGCGCCAGCAGCCTTGGCTCCAGCGGGGGGCGGGAGACCCAGTACTTC	CASSLGSSGGRETQYF	TRBJ2-5	TRBV5-1	-	TRBD2
TGTGCCAGCAGTTTAAATTCAGTCGAGCAGTACTTC	CASSLNSVEQYF	TRBJ2-7	TRBV28	once	-